The 31 T cell receptor delta chains listed next were all sequenced from one sample in a study of gamma-delta chains in newborns, infants, children. TCRdb reanalysed the reads via CATT. The sample contains a few thousand delta-chain clones, under 3% of which appear only once. Sample: blood. The source is a child who was a newborn, infant or young child, either healthy, febrile or measles-vaccinated (not recorded which).

This chain connects TRDV2 to TRDJ3; TRDD3 agrees at 9 bases. Germline CDR1 GEAIGNYY, CDR2 EKD. Unmatched junction bases numbered 15, after V lost 8 bases and J lost 5 bases. This CDR3 is 18 amino acids long. CDR3 in amino acids: CAYTKLGETLRDTRQMFF. CDR3 coding DNA: TGTGCCTACACGAAACTGGGGGAGACCCTTCGGGACACCCGACAGATGTTTTTC.

The CDR3 bases are TGTGCCTGTGACACGCTGGGGGATGCTTTTCACACCGATAAACTCATCTTT. Translated, it gives CACDTLGDAFHTDKLIF. The V and J genes are TRDV2 and TRDJ1; 9 bases map to TRDD3. V shed 1 base and J 0 bases; nucleotides not matched to a gene: 8. There are 17 residues in the CDR3. From germline, CDR1 is GEAIGNYY and CDR2 EKD.

With respect to this clone: Other DNA sequences from this sample encode an identical CDR3 as well. The chain couples TRDV2 to TRDJ3, with TRDD3 matching 7 bases. The germline V gene encodes CDR1 GEAIGNYY and CDR2 EKD. The CDR3 is made up of 18 amino acids. V lost 0 bases, J lost 1 base, and 5 bases stayed unmatched. CDR3 sequence reads: CACDTVLGSSWDTRQMFF. The CDR3 DNA reads TGTGCCTGTGACACCGTACTGGGGAGTTCCTGGGACACCCGACAGATGTTTTTC.

There are a few counts of this clone. The chain recombines TRDV3 with TRDJ1; TRDD3 matches 11 bases. The V segment lost 5 bases and the J segment 4 bases; nucleotides outside the gene matches: 0. This CDR3 has 11 residues. Germline V gene sequence: CDR1 TVYSNPD, CDR2 GDNSRS (reference sequence). CDR3 sequence reads: CATGGYDKLIF. The CDR3 DNA sequence: TGTGCCACTGGGGGATACGATAAACTCATCTTT.

The chain employs TRDV1 and TRDJ1; TRDD3 aligns across 9 bases. The J gene, not given by TCRdb, was assigned here from a germline match of the nucleotide sequence. This CDR3 region has 23 residues. The trim removed 4 bases at V and 0 bases at J, leaving 27 bases unmatched. Germline lookup yields CDR1 TSWWSYY and CDR2 QGS. The DNA of the CDR3 is TGTGCTCTTGGGGGGTCGTTTTTCCGACCCTTCGACTGGGGGAGTTTGTACACCGATAAACTCATCTTT. This codes for CALGGSFFRPFDWGSLYTDKLIF.

The genes are TRDV2 and TRDJ2; the match to TRDD3 covers 10 bases. Germline-derived CDR1 and CDR2 are GEAIGNYY and EKD. CDR3 size: 24 residues. Unmatched junction bases numbered 28, after V lost 2 bases and J lost 2 bases. The CDR3 nucleotides read TGTGCCTGTGACAGAGTAAGAGGGCTCGGGGATCTCGGTACTGGGGGATTCTTGACAGCACAACTCTTCTTT. Translation: CACDRVRGLGDLGTGGFLTAQLFF.

This clone was counted only a few times. The rearrangement links TRDV2 to TRDJ3, with 12 bases fitting TRDD3. Germline CDR1 GEAIGNYY, CDR2 EKD. This CDR3 is built from 20 residues. J lost 0 bases, V lost 0 bases, and 5 bases had no gene match. Here the CDR3 reads CACDTAGGYAISWDTRQMFF. The CDR3 bases are TGTGCCTGTGACACCGCTGGGGGATACGCCATCTCCTGGGACACCCGACAGATGTTTTTC.

V is TRDV2 and J is TRDJ3; TRDD3 matches at 7 bases. The CDR3 sequence is 18 residues long. V lost 4 bases, J lost 0 bases, and 8 bases stayed unmatched. Germline V gene lookup returns CDR1 GEAIGNYY and CDR2 EKD. The CDR3 coding sequence is TGTGCCTGTGATCCCTGGGGGTTTAGCTCCTGGGACACCCGACAGATGTTTTTC. Encoded protein: CACDPWGFSSWDTRQMFF.

This clone was counted a few times. Just one base apart from a much larger clone, this may be a read error. The same CDR3 is also encoded by other DNA sequences in this sample. The chain uses TRDV2 and TRDJ3; D call uncertain. Trimming left V 0 bases short and J 0 bases short, with 8 bases between. The CDR3 totals 17 residues. Germline V CDR1 and CDR2: GEAIGNYY, EKD. Here the CDR3 reads CACDTVLSSWDTRQMFF. CDR3 bases: TGTGCCTGTGACACCGTACTGAGCTCCTGGGACACCCGACAGATGTTTTTC.

This clone has only a few counts. Sequence at one end of the junction differs from germline and may be a read error. The chain joins TRDV2 to TRDJ2; 12 bases align to TRDD3. The germline V gene has CDR1 GEAIGNYY and CDR2 EKD. The CDR3 runs to 18 residues. The CDR3 loop reads CACDLLGDTPNLTAQRFF. CDR3 DNA: TGTGCCTGTGATTTACTGGGGGATACCCCAAATTTGACAGCACAACGCTTCTTT.

Worth noting for this clone: The sample holds other DNA sequences that translate to the same CDR3. This chain connects TRDV2 to TRDJ3, with 12 bases lining up with TRDD3. The J segment lost 1 base and the V segment lost 4 bases, leaving 4 bases of the junction unmatched. This CDR3 is 18 amino acids long. Per germline, CDR1 GEAIGNYY and CDR2 EKD. Written as DNA, the CDR3 is TGTGCCTGTGATACTGGGGGATACAGGTCCTGGGACACCCGACAGATGTTTTTC. This sequence encodes CACDTGGYRSWDTRQMFF.

This chain joins TRDV2 and TRDJ2; 7 bases line up with TRDD3. Germline assignment: CDR1 GEAIGNYY and CDR2 EKD. The CDR3 has 15 residues. Trimming cost V 0 bases and J 6 bases; bases outside gene matches: 6. The CDR3 spells CACDTVGIGPAQLFF. The CDR3 nucleotides read TGTGCCTGTGACACCGTGGGGATAGGGCCAGCACAACTCTTCTTT.

This clone turned up a few times. The rearrangement uses TRDV2 and TRDJ2, with 8 positions matching TRDD3. This CDR3 is built from 17 residues. In germline, CDR1 is GEAIGNYY, CDR2 EKD. Germline trimming cut 2 bases from V and 6 bases from J; bases unmatched to any gene: 13. The CDR3 here is CACDSLLGGRLAAQLFF. DNA of the CDR3: TGTGCCTGTGACAGCTTACTGGGGGGCCGGTTGGCAGCACAACTCTTCTTT.

This clone was found a few times. The chain uses TRDV2 and TRDJ3, with a tentative D call TRDD3 (6 bases). Germline loops: CDR1 GEAIGNYY, CDR2 EKD. The CDR3 loop spans 17 amino acids. Trimming removed 3 bases at V and 0 bases at J, with 11 bases between. DNA of the CDR3: TGTGCCTGTGACCCCACTGGGAGCTCCTGGGACACCCGACAGATGTTTTTC. It specifies CACDPTGSSWDTRQMFF.

This clone was observed a few times. Germline and junction disagree at one end, which may indicate a read error. The sample carries other DNA sequences with the same CDR3. The V gene is TRDV2, the J gene TRDJ2; 8 nucleotides match TRDD3. Germline V lookup: CDR1 GEAIGNYY, CDR2 EKD. The CDR3 has 17 residues. The CDR3 here is CACDHWGEKALTAQLFF. For the CDR3, the DNA is TGTGCCTGTGACCACTGGGGGGAAAAAGCTTTAACAGCACAACTCTTCTTT.

This clone was seen more than once but under ten times. The CDR3 region is CACDKLGDTIGLTAQLFF. CDR3 nucleotides: TGTGCCTGTGACAAACTGGGGGATACGATTGGCTTGACAGCACAACTCTTCTTT. The J gene is TRDJ2, the V gene TRDV2; the match to TRDD3 covers 13 bases. Germline V gene data show CDR1 as GEAIGNYY and CDR2 as EKD. The CDR3 consists of 18 residues. V dropped 2 bases and J dropped 2; count of bases not matched to a gene: 7.

The sample holds a few counts of this clone. The gene calls are TRDV2 and TRDJ3; possibly TRDD3 for D (6 bases). Germline CDR1 GEAIGNYY, CDR2 EKD. V was shortened by 0 bases and J by 0 bases, with 20 bases between the two germline ends. CDR3 length equals 21 residues. CDR3 DNA: TGTGCCTGTGACACCGTACTGGTGGGGGGTTATAGCTCCTGGGACACCCGACAGATGTTTTTC. Amino acid sequence: CACDTVLVGGYSSWDTRQMFF.

This clone ranks as medium-sized. It may be a read error: a sequence one base away is much more abundant. Other DNA sequences from this sample encode an identical CDR3 as well. J is TRDJ1 and V is TRDV2, with D perhaps TRDD3 (6 bases). The germline V gene has CDR1 GEAIGNYY and CDR2 EKD. V was cut by 1 base and J by 2 bases, with 7 bases left in between. This CDR3 has 13 residues. The DNA for the CDR3 is TGTGCCTGTGACACGTGGGGGACCGATAAACTCATCTTT. This gives the protein CACDTWGTDKLIF.

This clone was counted between two and nine times. J is TRDJ3 and V is TRDV2; 12 positions agree with TRDD3. The germline V gene encodes CDR1 GEAIGNYY and CDR2 EKD. CDR3 length: 23 amino acids. Losses at the gene ends were 0 bases for V and 1 base for J; bases not matched to a gene: 15. The CDR3 DNA reads as TGTGCCTGTGACACCCTGAGGTACTGGGGGATACAAGATAGGTCCTGGGACACCCGACAGATGTTTTTC. Amino acid sequence: CACDTLRYWGIQDRSWDTRQMFF.

About this clone: Mismatch with germline at one junction end may stem from a read error. Distinct nucleotide sequences in the sample also encode this CDR3. The chain carries TRDV2 and TRDJ2, with 7 nucleotides matching TRDD3. Germline V gene lookup returns CDR1 GEAIGNYY and CDR2 EKD. The CDR3 has 15 amino acids. This CDR3 is CAYWDTLALTAQLFF. Written as DNA, the CDR3 is TGCGCCTACTGGGATACCTTAGCTTTGACAGCGCAACTCTTCTTT.

The chain is built from TRDV2 and TRDJ1, with TRDD3 identical over 9 bases. V gave up 1 base and J gave up 0 bases; unmatched junction bases: 14. CDR1 and CDR2 from the germline V gene are GEAIGNYY and EKD. CDR3 length: 19 amino acids. The DNA for the CDR3 is TGTGCCTGTGACACAGGTACTGGGGGACCTGGAAAGTACACCGATAAACTCATCTTT. Amino acids: CACDTGTGGPGKYTDKLIF.

The CDR3 DNA sequence: TGTGCCTGTGACACCTGGGGGAGTCCTTCTTTGACAGCACAACTCTTCTTT. Amino acid sequence: CACDTWGSPSLTAQLFF. J is TRDJ2 and V is TRDV2, with 7 bases aligning to TRDD3. With 0 bases clipped from V and 0 bases from J, the junction kept 6 bases outside the gene matches. The CDR3 runs to 17 residues. Germline values: CDR1 GEAIGNYY, CDR2 EKD.

This clone was detected only a few times. J is TRDJ3 and V is TRDV2; tentative D call: TRDD3 (5 bases). V lost 0 bases and J 0 bases, leaving 14 bases between the germline ends. Germline lookup yields CDR1 GEAIGNYY and CDR2 EKD. The CDR3 runs 19 residues. CDR3 residues: CACDTVRGSTSWDTRQMFF. CDR3 sequence (DNA): TGTGCCTGTGACACCGTAAGGGGGTCCACCTCCTGGGACACCCGACAGATGTTTTTC.

A note on this clone: This could be a read error, since a much larger clone is one nucleotide away. The J gene is given as TRDJ2, and the V gene is not called; TRDD3 was called by the table and not checked on the DNA. The CDR3 runs 16 residues. The CDR3, as DNA: TGTGCCTGTGACACCGGTGGGGGAGCTTTGACAGCACAACTCTTCTTT. This codes for CACDTGGGALTAQLFF.

This chain connects TRDV2 to TRDJ3; 7 bases fit TRDD3. There are 18 residues in the CDR3. The V gene's germline CDR1 is GEAIGNYY and CDR2 EKD. The V and J ends lost 0 bases and 0 bases, in that order; junction bases with no gene match: 4. The CDR3 DNA follows: TGTGCCTGTGACACCTGGGGGGATCGCTCCTGGGACACCCGACAGATGTTTTTC. It encodes CACDTWGDRSWDTRQMFF.

The chain uses TRDV2 and TRDJ3; 11 bases are shared with TRDD3. V was clipped by 0 bases and J by 2 bases; unmatched bases: 5. Per the germline V gene, CDR1 is GEAIGNYY and CDR2 is EKD. The CDR3 runs to 19 residues. Here the CDR3 reads CACDTVLGDKTWDTRQMFF. The CDR3 coding sequence is TGTGCCTGTGACACCGTACTGGGGGATAAAACCTGGGACACCCGACAGATGTTTTTC.

In its sample, this clone was seen a few times. The chain has TRDV1 and TRDJ1, with TRDD3 matching 11 bases. Per germline, CDR1 TSWWSYY and CDR2 QGS. Unmatched junction bases numbered 17, after V lost 2 bases and J lost 0 bases. The CDR3 loop spans 21 amino acids. CDR3 in DNA: TGTGCTCTTGGGGAAATTTCCGTACTGGGGGATAGAGGAAAGGACACCGATAAACTCATCTTT. Amino acids: CALGEISVLGDRGKDTDKLIF.

This chain links TRDV2 with TRDJ1, with 10 bases lining up with TRDD3. The CDR3 loop spans 14 amino acids. Trimming cost V 6 bases and J 2 bases; bases outside gene matches: 5. CDR1 and CDR2 (germline): GEAIGNYY, EKD. The CDR3 region has the DNA TGTGCCTGTCAGAGACTGGGGGATACCGATAAACTCATCTTT. Translation: CACQRLGDTDKLIF.

This clone was detected only a few times. The chain has TRDV3 and TRDJ1, with TRDD3 identical over 12 bases. J lost 2 bases, V lost 4 bases, and 20 bases had no gene match. The CDR3 has 19 amino acids. Germline values: CDR1 TVYSNPD, CDR2 GDNSRS (reference sequence). CDR3 nucleotides: TGTGCCTCCACCGTGTCGGGCCCTGGGGGATACGCGGGGACCGATAAACTCATCTTT. Translated, it gives CASTVSGPGGYAGTDKLIF.

The J gene was recorded as TRDJ3; no V gene was called; the table's D call, TRDD3, has no DNA check behind it. This CDR3 region has 19 residues. DNA for the CDR3: TGTGCCTGTGACACCGGGGGATACGCTAGATCCTGGGACACCCGACAGATGTTTTTC. It is translated as CACDTGGYARSWDTRQMFF.

The gene calls are TRDV2 and TRDJ1; TRDD3 aligns across 7 bases. CDR1 and CDR2 (germline): GEAIGNYY, EKD. V lost 3 bases to trimming and J lost 0 bases; unmatched junction nucleotides: 6. The CDR3 has 15 amino acids. This CDR3 reads CACDLRGGYTDKLIF. In DNA form, the CDR3 reads TGTGCCTGTGACCTGAGGGGGGGATACACCGATAAACTCATCTTT.